One T cell receptor (beta chain) is described in this entry. The record originates from a study of blood T cell repertoires in COVID-19. Study at large: Spain, Italy and the United States supplied samples that represented acute and convalescent COVID-19. Sample material is recorded as cDNA or gDNA derived from T cells, B-cell-depleted T cells, or PBMCs.

V trimming: 6 bases; J trimming: 7 bases; junction bases outside the gene matches: 3. The germline CDR1 and CDR2 sequences are SGHAT and FQDESV (reference sequence). CDR3 size: 12 residues. In the original workflow: Counts of nucleated cells, estimated from reference gene primer amplification, were obtained. Libraries were prepared by immunoSEQ multiplex PCR; TCRdb keeps only in-frame clonotypes and omits some of them. The V and J calls and clone size come from that table; D and trimming were worked out from the DNA. The sample has tens of thousands of clones, about four fifths seen once. The specimen sequenced was peripheral blood. V gene TRBV11-1 combines with J gene TRBJ1-1; TRBD1 agrees at 9 bases. The source is a woman aged 60 to 75 with acute or convalescent COVID-19. The CDR3 bases are TGTGCCAGCAGTCTGGACAGGGGTGAAGCTTTCTTT. Translation gives CASSLDRGEAFF.